This T cell receptor (beta chain) is from a study of blood T cell repertoires in COVID-19. V lost 7 bases, J lost 1 base, and 11 bases lay in between. The length of the CDR3 is 15 residues. Germline assignment: CDR1 MNHEY and CDR2 SMNVEV (reference sequence). In the original analysis: Estimation of nucleated cell counts was performed using reference gene primer amplification. The repertoire was sequenced with immunoSEQ multiplex PCR; TCRdb's copy has only in-frame clones and lacks some. Clone size and the V and J calls come from that table; the DNA yielded D and trimming. This sample yields around 74,000 clones, of which roughly 85% are seen a single time; approximately 8% belongs to the top ten.

The sequence was collected from a man in his thirties or forties with acute or convalescent COVID-19. The chain has TRBV27 and TRBJ2-6, with no clear D. What was sequenced was peripheral blood. The CDR3 loop reads CASTESVSGANVLTF. The CDR3 bases are TGTGCCAGCACGGAGTCGGTTTCTGGGGCCAACGTCCTGACTTTC.